What follows are 5 T cell receptor beta chains derived from one specimen sequenced in a study of T-cell reconstitution after alpha-beta-depleted transplantation in children (dated by TCRdb to about 2016). Taken with the paper, the label for treatment or condition translates to: allogeneic hematopoietic cell transplantation with graft depleted of TCRalphabeta T cells and CD19 B cells. The protocol used for the library was PCR. Sequencing was carried out with an Illumina HiSeq 2500. Molecular barcoding was employed in the preparation of TCR libraries, with unique molecular identifiers being used to normalize TCRbeta repertoire quantification. TCRdb cleaned the public reads at Q25 with fastp, built clones with MiXCR and kept in-frame beta chains. Under each unique CDR3 protein, matching rows form one entry showing the most common genes and DNA. The sample includes about 590,000 distinct CDR3 sequences, with over 10% observed a single time. The top ten clones comprise around 2% of the sample.

Sequenced material: PBMCs, mostly from graft donor cells, taken 360 days after TCRalphabeta/CD19-depleted stem cell transplant. The origin of the receptors is a male patient aged 10 to 17 who had a stem cell transplant for acute myeloid leukemia, so the T cells may come from the graft donor.

The chain employs TRBV28 and TRBJ2-3, with D tentatively TRBD1 or TRBD2 (6 bases each). The CDR3 sequence is 17 residues long. Trimming cost V 1 base and J 2 bases, with 16 bases left between them. CDR1 and CDR2 (germline): MDHEN, SYDVKM. CDR3 region: CASSLFRERGATDTQYF. DNA for the CDR3: TGTGCCAGCAGTTTATTCCGGGAGAGGGGGGCCACAGATACGCAGTATTTT.

This chain connects TRBV7-2 to TRBJ2-3; the D is unclear. Germline loops: CDR1 SGHTA, CDR2 FQGNSA. V lost 4 bases, J lost 2 bases, and 13 bases lay in between. The CDR3 sequence is 15 residues long. CDR3 protein: CASSSPLRNTDTQYF. For the CDR3, the DNA is TGTGCCAGCAGCTCCCCCCTCAGGAACACAGATACGCAGTATTTT.

This clonotype was observed at least ten times. The V and J genes are TRBV4-2 and TRBJ2-3, with unresolved D. Germline V gene data show CDR1 as LGHNA and CDR2 as YNFKEQ. The CDR3 runs to 16 residues. Between the trimmed V and J ends, which lost 0 bases and 1 base, there was a span of 11 bases. The CDR3 sequence is CASSQEWSIGTDTQYF. As DNA, the CDR3 is TGTGCCAGCAGCCAAGAATGGTCGATTGGCACAGATACGCAGTATTTT.

This clonotype was seen repeatedly, ten times or more. The rearrangement uses TRBV12-3 or TRBV12-4 and TRBJ2-7, with 8 bases lining up with TRBD2. The CDR3 runs 15 residues. The V and J ends lost 2 bases and 1 base, in that order; junction bases with no gene match: 4. This CDR3 is CASSLFTSGSYEQYF. CDR3 in DNA: TGTGCCAGCAGTTTATTCACTAGCGGTTCCTACGAGCAGTACTTC.

In this sample, this clonotype turned up a few times. This sequence joins TRBV28 and TRBJ2-7, with D possibly TRBD2 on 6 matching bases. This CDR3 has 13 residues. Germline CDR1 MDHEN, CDR2 SYDVKM. The V gene lost 6 bases and the J gene lost 4 bases, with 13 bases spanning the gap. This CDR3 is CASRHTSNYEQYF. CDR3 DNA: TGTGCCAGCAGGCATACTAGCAATTACGAGCAGTACTTC.